Shown below are 30 T cell receptor beta chains from a single sample sequenced in a study of blood T cell repertoires in COVID-19. Generated by immunoSEQ multiplex PCR, the TCRdb table keeps only in-frame clones and is missing some. Counted here are some 320,000 clones, around 90% occurring once; the ten biggest clones make up 4% to 6%. Sequenced input: PBMCs or T cells enriched from blood (not recorded which). These receptors came from a man aged 55-75 years who had recovered from COVID-19.

The rearrangement uses TRBV10-1 and TRBJ2-5; 11 nucleotides line up with TRBD2. V lost 2 bases to trimming and J lost 1 base; unmatched junction nucleotides: 3. Germline V CDR1 and CDR2: WNHNN, SYGVQD (reference sequence). This CDR3 is built from 16 residues. Here the CDR3 DNA reads TGCGCCAGCAGTGAGGGGACTAGCGGTTCCCAAGAGACCCAGTACTTC. Residues: CASSEGTSGSQETQYF.

The chain uses TRBV5-1 and TRBJ2-5, with 8 bases that match TRBD1. This CDR3 contains 14 residues. The germline CDR1 and CDR2 sequences are SGHRS and YFSETQ. V lost 3 bases to trimming and J lost 3 bases; unmatched junction nucleotides: 4. The CDR3 is CASSWMDREETQYF. The CDR3 region has the DNA TGCGCCAGCAGCTGGATGGACAGGGAAGAGACCCAGTACTTC.

The chain couples TRBV5-1 to TRBJ2-3; TRBD2 agrees at 11 bases. The CDR3 is 15 residues long. V dropped 4 bases and J dropped 2; count of bases not matched to a gene: 3. CDR1 and CDR2 from the germline V gene are SGHRS and YFSETQ. The chain's CDR3 is CASSTGLADTDTQYF. The CDR3 bases are TGCGCCAGCAGCACGGGACTAGCGGACACAGATACGCAGTATTTT.

This sequence joins TRBV29-1 and TRBJ2-3; TRBD1 matches at 8 bases. The V gene end was trimmed by 7 bases and the J gene end by 3 bases; junction bases not matched to a gene: 9. The CDR3 sequence is 14 residues long. Per germline, CDR1 SQVTM and CDR2 ANQGSEA. The CDR3 coding sequence is TGCAGCGCAAGATACAGGGGGGAGACAGATACGCAGTATTTT. Protein: CSARYRGETDTQYF.

The V and J genes are TRBV7-2 and TRBJ2-7, with 10 positions matching TRBD2. This CDR3 spans 15 amino acids. Trimming removed 4 bases from V and 0 bases from J; junction bases left unmatched: 3. The V gene's germline CDR1 is SGHTA and CDR2 FQGNSA. The CDR3 DNA is TGTGCCAGCAGCTCGCTAGCGGGGGCCTCCTACGAGCAGTACTTC. It yields the protein CASSSLAGASYEQYF.

The gene calls are TRBV3-1 (or the pseudogene TRBV3-2) and TRBJ1-2, with 9 bases matching TRBD1. CDR1 LGHDT and CDR2 YNNKEL come from the germline V gene (reference sequence). CDR3 length equals 16 residues. V lost 5 bases, J lost 1 base, and 8 bases stayed unmatched. The CDR3: CASSYRTGVGNYGYTF. The CDR3 DNA follows: TGTGCCAGCAGCTACCGGACAGGGGTGGGTAACTATGGCTACACCTTC.

The rearrangement uses TRBV19 and TRBJ2-2, with TRBD2 matching 8 bases. V was clipped by 8 bases and J by 0 bases; unmatched bases: 5. Looked up from germline, CDR1 is LNHDA and CDR2 is SQIVND (reference sequence). The CDR3 is 15 amino acids. The CDR3 loop reads CASWIAGTNTGELFF. CDR3 coding DNA: TGTGCCAGTTGGATAGCGGGGACGAACACCGGGGAGCTGTTTTTT.

J is TRBJ2-7 and V is TRBV28, with D maybe TRBD1 (6 bases). Germline lookup yields CDR1 MDHEN and CDR2 SYDVKM. The CDR3 is 12 amino acids. V lost 5 bases, J lost 4 bases, and 9 bases lay in between. The CDR3 DNA reads as TGTGCCAGCAGTACCCAGGGGTACGAGCAGTACTTC. This gives the protein CASSTQGYEQYF.

The chain joins TRBV5-1 to TRBJ1-1; no reliable D call. The CDR3 is 15 residues long. Trimming pared 5 bases from V and 11 bases from J, leaving 25 bases between. Germline V gene sequence: CDR1 SGHRS, CDR2 YFSETQ. Here the CDR3 DNA reads TGCGCCAGCAGACTAACGTTTCGAGGCCTGCCCGGGGCTTTCTTT. This gives the protein CASRLTFRGLPGAFF. The whole variable domain, remainder taken from reference TRBV5-1 and TRBJ1-1, is KAGVTQTPRYLIKTRGQQVTLSCSPISGHRSVSWYQQTPGQGLQFLFEYFSETQRNKGNFPGRFSGRQFSNSRSEMNVSTLELGDSALYLCASRLTFRGLPGAFFGQGTRLTVV.

This chain links TRBV18 with TRBJ1-3, with 9 bases matching TRBD1. Germline CDR1 is KGHSH and CDR2 is LQKENI. V shed 3 bases, J shed 2 bases, and the junction held 5 bases outside the gene matches. CDR3 length equals 16 residues. CDR3 in amino acids: CASSPDRGSPGNTIYF. The CDR3 DNA follows: TGTGCCAGCTCACCGGACAGGGGAAGTCCTGGAAACACCATATATTTT.

The chain employs TRBV5-1 and TRBJ2-4, with a possible D match to TRBD2 (5 bases). This CDR3 is built from 16 residues. Germline V CDR1 and CDR2: SGHRS, YFSETQ. Deletions cut 2 bases from V and 0 bases from J, with 12 bases between. In nucleotides, the CDR3 is TGCGCCAGCAGCTTTCCCGACGGACTAGCCAAAAACATTCAGTACTTC. Its protein product is CASSFPDGLAKNIQYF.

This chain links TRBV9 with TRBJ2-2; D is unclear. The V end lost 2 bases, the J end lost 0 bases, and 8 bases lay between the germline ends. The germline CDR1 and CDR2 sequences are SGDLS and YYNGEE. The CDR3 is 15 residues long. The CDR3: CASSVTRTNTGELFF. In DNA, the CDR3 is TGTGCCAGCAGCGTCACACGTACGAACACCGGGGAGCTGTTTTTT.

The rearrangement joins TRBV4-1 to TRBJ2-4; a possible D gene is TRBD1 (6 bases). Trimming pared 4 bases from V and 1 base from J, leaving 17 bases between. Germline V lookup: CDR1 MGHRA, CDR2 YSYEKL. This CDR3 spans 17 amino acids. The CDR3 spells CASSPGAARTAKNIQYF. The CDR3 coding sequence is TGCGCCAGCAGCCCAGGGGCGGCCCGCACGGCCAAAAACATTCAGTACTTC.

About this clone: In the same sample, other DNA sequences code for this CDR3. This rearrangement joins TRBV7-3 to TRBJ2-1; 12 bases map to TRBD2. The trim removed 6 bases at V and 4 bases at J, leaving 1 base unmatched. The CDR3 sequence is 14 residues long. The germline V gene has CDR1 SGHTA and CDR2 FQGTGA. The CDR3 reads CASSLAGGYNEQFF. CDR3 DNA sequence: TGTGCCAGCAGTCTAGCGGGAGGGTACAATGAGCAGTTCTTC. Filled out from reference TRBV7-3 and TRBJ2-1, the complete variable domain reads GAGVSQTPSNKVTEKGKYVELRCDPISGHTALYWYRQSLGQGPEFLIYFQGTGAADDSGLPNDRFFAVRPEGSVSTLKIQRTERGDSAVYLCASSLAGGYNEQFFGPGTRLTVL.

This sequence joins TRBV6-5 and TRBJ1-2; TRBD1 matches 8 bases. Germline trimming cut 8 bases from V and 8 bases from J; bases unmatched to any gene: 10. The CDR3 has 13 amino acids. CDR1 and CDR2 from the germline V gene are MNHEY and SVGAGI. CDR3 amino acids: CASGQGVDGGYTF. The CDR3 DNA sequence: TGTGCCAGCGGACAGGGCGTCGACGGAGGCTACACCTTC.

This rearrangement joins TRBV5-8 to TRBJ2-7; the D gene is possibly TRBD2 (6 bases). Germline CDR1 and CDR2: SGHTS and YDEGEE. The V gene lost 4 bases and the J gene lost 0 bases, with 17 bases spanning the gap. There are 16 residues in the CDR3. CDR3 residues: CASSDPGRRVSYEQYF. CDR3 sequence (DNA): TGTGCCAGCAGCGACCCCGGGAGAAGGGTCTCCTACGAGCAGTACTTC. Full variable domain (missing parts from reference TRBV5-8 and TRBJ2-7): EAGVTQSPTHLIKTRGQQATLRCSPISGHTSVYWYQQALGLGLQFLLWYDEGEERNRGNFPPRFSGRQFPNYSSELNVNALELEDSALYLCASSDPGRRVSYEQYFGPGTRLTVT.

This chain connects TRBV5-1 to TRBJ2-3; 7 nucleotides line up with TRBD2. Losses at the gene ends were 0 bases for V and 6 bases for J; bases not matched to a gene: 4. The CDR3 length is 14 residues. Germline V gene sequence: CDR1 SGHRS, CDR2 YFSETQ. The CDR3 DNA reads TGCGCCAGCAGCTTGGGGCTAGCGGAGGATACGCAGTATTTT. Its translation: CASSLGLAEDTQYF.

This clone occurred once. This chain joins TRBV5-1 and TRBJ1-1; D remains ambiguous. Trimming removed 2 bases at V and 2 bases at J, with 10 bases between. The CDR3 is 14 amino acids. CDR1 and CDR2 (germline): SGHRS, YFSETQ. CDR3 nucleotide sequence: TGCGCCAGCAGCTTAACCCCGGGAAACACTGAAGCTTTCTTT. This encodes CASSLTPGNTEAFF. Full variable domain (remainder filled in from reference TRBV5-1 and TRBJ1-1): KAGVTQTPRYLIKTRGQQVTLSCSPISGHRSVSWYQQTPGQGLQFLFEYFSETQRNKGNFPGRFSGRQFSNSRSEMNVSTLELGDSALYLCASSLTPGNTEAFFGQGTRLTVV.

The V gene is TRBV5-4, the J gene TRBJ2-6; 8 positions match TRBD1. V lost 4 bases, J lost 0 bases, and 6 bases stayed unmatched. CDR3 size: 17 residues. Germline CDR1 is SGHNT and CDR2 is YYREEE (reference sequence). The CDR3 region has the DNA TGTGCCAGCAGCACGGGACAGGTTTTCTCTGGGGCCAACGTCCTGACTTTC. Its translation: CASSTGQVFSGANVLTF.

The chain has TRBV6-6 and TRBJ1-4; D is perhaps TRBD1 (6 bases). This CDR3 is 13 amino acids long. The V and J ends lost 7 bases and 3 bases respectively, with 9 bases between them. Germline V gives CDR1 MNHNY, CDR2 SVGAGI (reference sequence). The DNA of the CDR3 is TGTGCCAGCACCAGGGGCCCTAATGAAAAACTGTTTTTT. Its translation: CASTRGPNEKLFF.

The genes are TRBV29-1 and TRBJ2-2; possibly TRBD2 for D (6 bases). The V and J ends lost 1 base and 1 base respectively, with 10 bases between them. The CDR3 runs to 15 residues. Germline CDR1 reads SQVTM; CDR2 reads ANQGSEA. The CDR3 loop is CSVEVRRGNTGELFF. The CDR3 region has the DNA TGCAGCGTTGAAGTAAGGAGGGGGAACACCGGGGAGCTGTTTTTT.

There are a few counts of this clone. For the CDR3, the DNA is TGTGCCAGCAGCCAGACAACAGGGGGCAACTATGGCTACACCTTC. It is translated as CASSQTTGGNYGYTF. The chain recombines TRBV3-1 (or the pseudogene TRBV3-2) with TRBJ1-2; the match to TRBD1 covers 9 bases. There are 15 residues in the CDR3. CDR1 is LGHDT, CDR2 YNNKEL, per germline (reference sequence). The ends lost 3 bases at V and 2 bases at J; junction bases unmatched: 4.

There are a few counts of this clone. V usage is TRBV29-1 and J usage is TRBJ1-2, with 7 bases matching TRBD1. Germline V gene data show CDR1 as SQVTM and CDR2 as ANQGSEA. CDR3 length equals 13 residues. Unmatched junction bases numbered 9, after V lost 7 bases and J lost 4 bases. CDR3 nucleotides: TGCAGCGCCGAGAAGGGGGCGGGCTATGGCTACACCTTC. Translating it yields CSAEKGAGYGYTF. Full variable domain (missing parts from reference TRBV29-1 and TRBJ1-2): SAVISQKPSRDICQRGTSLTIQCQVDSQVTMMFWYRQQPGQSLTLIATANQGSEATYESGFVIDKFPISRPNLTFSTLTVSNMSPEDSSIYLCSAEKGAGYGYTFGSGTRLTVV.

V and J are TRBV14 and TRBJ2-7, with TRBD2 identical over 7 bases. Per germline, CDR1 SGHDN and CDR2 FVKESK. V was pared by 6 bases and J by 0 bases, with 8 bases of the junction left unmatched. This CDR3 has 15 residues. The CDR3 nucleotides are TGTGCCAGCAGTCGCCTCGGGGGGAGCTCCTACGAGCAGTACTTC. This gives the protein CASSRLGGSSYEQYF. The entire variable domain, with the rest obtained from reference TRBV14 and TRBJ2-7, is as follows: EAGVTQFPSHSVIEKGQTVTLRCDPISGHDNLYWYRRVMGKEIKFLLHFVKESKQDESGMPNNRFLAERTGGTYSTLKVQPAELEDSGVYFCASSRLGGSSYEQYFGPGTRLTVT.

The rearrangement joins TRBV11-2 to TRBJ2-1; 7 bases line up with TRBD1. Germline V gene sequence: CDR1 SGHAT, CDR2 FQNNGV. This CDR3 contains 15 residues. Trimming took 4 bases from V and 5 from J; bases not matched to a gene: 8. CDR3 DNA: TGTGCCAGCAGCTCGGCCGGGACAGCGAACAATGAGCAGTTCTTC. It specifies CASSSAGTANNEQFF.

In nucleotides, the CDR3 is TGCAGTGCCCGCTACGGGGAGCCCCAGCATTTT. Its protein is CSARYGEPQHF. The rearrangement uses TRBV20-1 and TRBJ1-5; D is undetermined. Germline-derived CDR1 and CDR2 are DFQATT and SNEGSKA (reference sequence). Deletions cut 6 bases from V and 8 bases from J, with 11 bases between. The CDR3 is 11 amino acids.

V usage is TRBV6-2 or TRBV6-3 and J usage is TRBJ2-2, with 8 bases matching TRBD1. Germline loops: CDR1 MNHEY, CDR2 SVGEGT. This CDR3 has 13 residues. Trimming cost V 5 bases and J 5 bases; bases outside gene matches: 1. DNA for the CDR3: TGTGCCAGCAGTACAGGGGGTACCGGGGAGCTGTTTTTT. Protein product: CASSTGGTGELFF.

The chain carries TRBV29-1 and TRBJ2-3; a weak D match, TRBD2 (5 bases). This CDR3 spans 13 amino acids. Per the germline V gene, CDR1 is SQVTM and CDR2 is ANQGSEA. The V and J ends lost 4 bases and 2 bases respectively, with 10 bases between them. DNA for the CDR3: TGCAGCGTTGCACGGGGAAACACAGATACGCAGTATTTT. Amino acid sequence: CSVARGNTDTQYF.

The count of this clone is one. V usage is TRBV5-1 and J usage is TRBJ2-7, with 7 positions matching TRBD2. Germline values: CDR1 SGHRS, CDR2 YFSETQ. V was clipped by 2 bases and J by 2 bases; unmatched bases: 4. The CDR3 totals 14 residues. The CDR3 is CASSFGSGTYEQYF. The CDR3 DNA follows: TGCGCCAGCAGCTTTGGAAGCGGGACCTACGAGCAGTACTTC.

The J gene is TRBJ2-2, the V gene TRBV6-6; 7 bases map to TRBD1. J gave up 5 bases and V 2 bases, and 2 bases lay outside the gene matches. Germline V gene sequence: CDR1 MNHNY, CDR2 SVGAGI (reference sequence). The CDR3 extends over 14 amino acids. The CDR3 sequence: CASSYDRATGELFF. The CDR3 DNA is TGTGCCAGCAGTTACGACAGGGCTACCGGGGAGCTGTTTTTT.